This is a list of T cell receptor beta chains from one sample in a study of early T cells in non-severe SARS-CoV-2 infection. Each CDR3 protein is one row after TCRdb ran MiXCR on the 5' RACE reads. This sample has over 50,000 distinct CDR3 sequences, with approximately 8% found just once. Source material: whole blood. Receptor source: an adult who was a healthcare worker with PCR-confirmed SARS-CoV-2 infection or an uninfected control (not recorded which). Both conserved end residues are part of each CDR3. The order of the fields is V gene, J gene, clone size, CDR3 protein. Some rows have no size entry. The others give once, few or many, or a class for an expanded clone.

V: TRBV27; J: TRBJ2-4; size: NA; CDR3: CASSLGGVAKNIQYF
V: TRBV5-4; J: TRBJ2-3; size: many; CDR3: CASSLGQGIIDTQYF
V: TRBV9; J: TRBJ1-5; size: few; CDR3: CASSASEGIGQPQHF
V: TRBV6-2/TRBV6-3; J: TRBJ1-2; size: few; CDR3: CASTRTTRELANYGYTF
V: TRBV20-1; J: TRBJ2-2; size: NA; CDR3: CSALEGAGELFF
V: TRBV7-2; J: TRBJ2-7; size: NA; CDR3: CASSPGTGALGEQYF
V: TRBV7-9; J: TRBJ1-2; size: few; CDR3: CASSFRDPGYTF
V: TRBV7-2; J: TRBJ2-2; size: few; CDR3: CASSSSGRNTGELFF
V: TRBV7-3; J: TRBJ2-1; size: many; CDR3: CASSIRQGAREQFF
V: TRBV29-1; J: TRBJ2-3; size: NA; CDR3: CSVGSSVAGGHANTQYF
V: TRBV7-2; J: TRBJ2-3; size: many; CDR3: CASSWTDTQYF
V: TRBV18; J: TRBJ2-7; size: few; CDR3: CASSPYAQTGSSYEQYF
V: TRBV5-6; J: TRBJ2-3; size: many; CDR3: CASSLVLAGVTDTQYF